Shown below are 20 T cell receptor beta chains from a single sample sequenced in a study of blood T cell repertoires in COVID-19. Sequencing was performed with immunoSEQ multiplex PCR; in TCRdb, only in-frame clones are kept and a portion is missing. The data show around 35,000 clones, with 81% seen just once and around 3% held by the top ten. The sequenced sample was peripheral blood. The receptors here all came from a man in his 70s with COVID-19, enrolled during active disease.

The rearrangement uses TRBV2 and TRBJ1-1; no firm D call. Trimming took 7 bases from V and 6 from J, leaving 9 bases between them. This CDR3 has 11 amino acids. The germline gives CDR1 SNHLY, CDR2 FYNNEI. CDR3 DNA: TGTGCCAGCACCCCGGTCGCTGAAGCTTTCTTT. This codes for CASTPVAEAFF. The variable domain in full, with the rest retrieved from reference TRBV2 and TRBJ1-1, is EPEVTQTPSHQVTQMGQEVILRCVPISNHLYFYWYRQILGQKVEFLVSFYNNEISEKSEIFDDQFSVERPDGSNFTLKIRSTKLEDSAMYFCASTPVAEAFFGQGTRLTVV.

This chain connects TRBV5-4 to TRBJ2-3, with D perhaps TRBD2 (5 bases). Trimming removed 0 bases at V and 2 bases at J, with 7 bases between. Germline V CDR1 and CDR2: SGHNT, YYREEE (reference sequence). The CDR3 contains 14 residues. As DNA, the CDR3 is TGTGCCAGCAGCTTGGGGGGAGACACAGATACGCAGTATTTT. Translating it yields CASSLGGDTDTQYF.

The rearrangement uses TRBV6-5 and TRBJ1-1, with TRBD1 matching 7 bases. The V segment lost 2 bases and the J segment 4 bases; nucleotides outside the gene matches: 1. CDR3 length: 13 residues. Germline V gene sequence: CDR1 MNHEY, CDR2 SVGAGI. The CDR3 is CASSYGTATEAFF. CDR3 DNA sequence: TGTGCCAGCAGTTACGGGACAGCCACTGAAGCTTTCTTT.

The rearrangement uses TRBV7-6 and TRBJ1-3, with TRBD1 matching 8 bases. CDR3 length: 18 amino acids. Germline V lookup: CDR1 SGHVS, CDR2 FNYEAQ. The V and J ends lost 2 bases and 4 bases, in that order; junction bases with no gene match: 13. This chain's CDR3 is CASSLTPRQGIPGNTIYF. The CDR3 nucleotides read TGTGCCAGCAGCTTAACCCCACGACAGGGGATTCCCGGAAACACCATATATTTT.

The chain is built from TRBV19 and TRBJ1-6, with TRBD1 matching 7 bases. Per the germline V gene, CDR1 is LNHDA and CDR2 is SQIVND (reference sequence). The CDR3 contains 14 residues. Trimming took 6 bases from V and 5 from J; bases not matched to a gene: 4. The CDR3 loop is CASRGDRDNSPLHF. The CDR3 nucleotides are TGTGCCAGTAGGGGGGACAGAGATAATTCACCCCTCCACTTT. The complete variable domain, with remaining parts taken from reference TRBV19 and TRBJ1-6, reads DGGITQSPKYLFRKEGQNVTLSCEQNLNHDAMYWYRQDPGQGLRLIYYSQIVNDFQKGDIAEGYSVSREKKESFPLTVTSAQKNPTAFYLCASRGDRDNSPLHFGNGTRLTVT.

The gene calls are TRBV11-1 and TRBJ1-3; tentative D call: TRBD1 (6 bases). V gave up 7 bases and J gave up 0 bases, with 7 bases separating them. The CDR3 has 13 amino acids. The V gene's germline CDR1 is SGHAT and CDR2 FQDESV (reference sequence). The CDR3 region has the DNA TGTGCCAGCACAGGGGTCTCTGGAAACACCATATATTTT. Residues: CASTGVSGNTIYF.

The genes are TRBV2 and TRBJ1-5; D is perhaps TRBD1 (6 bases). V shed 1 base and J shed 2 bases, with 9 bases lying between them. Germline CDR1 is SNHLY and CDR2 is FYNNEI. CDR3 length equals 15 residues. CDR3 in amino acids: CASSEGGTRNQPQHF. CDR3 bases: TGTGCCAGCAGTGAAGGAGGGACACGCAATCAGCCCCAGCATTTT.

This clone was observed a few times. The V gene is TRBV3-1 (or the pseudogene TRBV3-2), the J gene TRBJ1-6; D gene ambiguous. Trimming stripped 1 base from V and 0 bases from J, with 13 bases between. The CDR3 totals 18 residues. Germline V CDR1 and CDR2: LGHDT, YNNKEL (reference sequence). The CDR3 reads CASSQARGRPSYNSPLHF. The CDR3 nucleotides read TGTGCCAGCAGCCAAGCCCGCGGGAGGCCCTCCTATAATTCACCCCTCCACTTT.

This clone appeared a few times. J is TRBJ2-7 and V is TRBV6-5; 8 bases fit TRBD1. Germline CDR1 reads MNHEY; CDR2 reads SVGAGI. V shed 6 bases and J 3 bases; nucleotides not matched to a gene: 10. CDR3 size: 15 residues. This chain's CDR3 is CASSRIDRGGYEQYF. Here the CDR3 DNA reads TGTGCCAGCAGCCGAATCGACAGGGGAGGCTACGAGCAGTACTTC.

This sequence joins TRBV5-4 and TRBJ2-2; tentatively, D is TRBD2 (6 bases). The germline V and J ends were trimmed by 4 bases and 4 bases, with 14 bases remaining between them. This CDR3 spans 15 amino acids. Germline loops: CDR1 SGHNT, CDR2 YYREEE (reference sequence). DNA for the CDR3: TGTGCCAGCAGCCCTGGTGGAGCGGGCACCGGGGAGCTGTTTTTT. Residues: CASSPGGAGTGELFF.

This chain joins TRBV5-1 and TRBJ2-1; the match to TRBD1 covers 8 bases. The CDR3 consists of 15 residues. V shed 1 base and J 7 bases; nucleotides not matched to a gene: 7. Germline V gene lookup returns CDR1 SGHRS and CDR2 YFSETQ. Written as DNA, the CDR3 is TGCGCCAGCAGCTTGACCGCGACAGGGGCAAATGAGCAGTTCTTC. This encodes CASSLTATGANEQFF.

The CDR3 sequence is CASRSEDSVYNSPLHF. Written as DNA, the CDR3 is TGTGCCAGCAGGTCAGAAGACAGCGTTTATAATTCACCCCTCCACTTT. This chain connects TRBV6-4 to TRBJ1-6; TRBD1 might be the D (5 bases). CDR1 and CDR2 from the germline V gene are MRHNA and SNTAGT. Trimming stripped 6 bases from V and 4 bases from J, with 16 bases between. The CDR3 runs to 16 residues.

This sequence joins TRBV5-6 and TRBJ2-1; 10 nucleotides align to TRBD2. The CDR3 runs to 15 residues. Germline V lookup: CDR1 SGHDT, CDR2 YYEEEE. J was trimmed by 7 bases and V by 10 bases; bases with no gene match: 14. This CDR3 reads CAPRGASGRVNEQFF. DNA for the CDR3: TGTGCCCCCCGCGGGGCTAGCGGGAGAGTGAATGAGCAGTTCTTC.

V gene TRBV4-1 combines with J gene TRBJ2-5; 7 bases fit TRBD1. Germline V lookup: CDR1 MGHRA, CDR2 YSYEKL. V lost 2 bases, J lost 2 bases, and 17 bases stayed unmatched. CDR3 length: 19 amino acids. The CDR3 here is CASSQTLGQKKLAQETQYF. The CDR3 bases are TGCGCCAGCAGCCAAACTTTGGGACAGAAAAAGTTAGCTCAAGAGACCCAGTACTTC.

This clone appeared a few times. The V and J genes are TRBV30 and TRBJ1-2, with D perhaps TRBD1 (6 bases). The CDR3 loop spans 13 amino acids. Trimming took 4 bases from V and 6 from J, leaving 15 bases between them. Germline V CDR1 and CDR2: GTSNPN, SVGIG (reference sequence). CDR3 coding DNA: TGTGCCTGGATTGGCAGGGGCGTTGATGGCTACACCTTC. Translated: CAWIGRGVDGYTF.

V usage is TRBV16 and J usage is TRBJ2-5, with TRBD1 identical over 8 bases. The length of the CDR3 is 15 residues. Looked up from germline, CDR1 is KGHSY and CDR2 is FQNENV. Trimming cost V 2 bases and J 2 bases; bases outside gene matches: 4. The CDR3 region has the DNA TGTGCCAGCAGCCAAGCAGGGGGCACACAAGAGACCCAGTACTTC. This translates into CASSQAGGTQETQYF.

The chain couples TRBV4-1 to TRBJ2-4; tentatively, D is TRBD1 (5 bases). The V and J ends lost 0 bases and 6 bases respectively, with 15 bases between them. Germline CDR1 MGHRA, CDR2 YSYEKL. The CDR3 is 16 amino acids. CDR3 sequence: CASSQEIGRVRNIQYF. For the CDR3, the DNA is TGCGCCAGCAGCCAAGAAATCGGCAGGGTACGAAACATTCAGTACTTC.

The V and J genes are TRBV27 and TRBJ1-2; D ambiguous. The CDR3 sequence is 15 residues long. V was shortened by 0 bases and J by 2 bases, with 10 bases between the two germline ends. Germline lookup yields CDR1 MNHEY and CDR2 SMNVEV (reference sequence). DNA of the CDR3: TGTGCCAGCAGTTTATCGTCACGGTTGAACTATGGCTACACCTTC. Amino acid sequence: CASSLSSRLNYGYTF.

V is TRBV2 and J is TRBJ1-2; TRBD1 agrees at 7 bases. The CDR3 has 15 amino acids. Germline-derived CDR1 and CDR2 are SNHLY and FYNNEI. V dropped 0 bases and J dropped 8; count of bases not matched to a gene: 9. This chain's CDR3 is CASSEAGGQSYGYTF. In nucleotides, the CDR3 is TGTGCCAGCAGTGAAGCGGGGGGACAGAGTTACGGCTACACCTTC.

This clone occurred a few times. The genes are TRBV5-4 and TRBJ1-2; D is perhaps TRBD1 (6 bases). The CDR3 totals 13 residues. Germline V gene lookup returns CDR1 SGHNT and CDR2 YYREEE (reference sequence). The V gene lost 0 bases and the J gene lost 7 bases, with 10 bases spanning the gap. The CDR3 region is CASSLGRGGGYTF. The DNA for the CDR3 is TGTGCCAGCAGCTTGGGAAGGGGGGGTGGCTACACCTTC.